Shown below are 21 T cell receptor beta chains from a single sample sequenced in a study of Graves' ophthalmopathy and Graves' hyperthyroidism. Amplification of TCR beta CDR3 regions used RNA transcripts. Investigators did first-round RT-PCR with HTBI primers, then second-round multiplex PCR. TCRdb re-analysed the multiplex PCR reads in MiXCR, keeping a single row per CDR3 protein. The table lists about 550,000 distinct CDR3 sequences, less than 45% of them singletons. The sample was peripheral blood or thyroid tissue (not recorded which). These receptors came from an adult man with Graves' hyperthyroidism.

This clonotype has at least ten counts. The genes are TRBV6-5 and TRBJ1-2, with D possibly matching TRBD1 (5 bases). V lost 7 bases to trimming and J lost 5 bases, with 17 bases between them. CDR3 length equals 14 residues. CDR1 MNHEY and CDR2 SVGAGI come from the germline V gene. CDR3 protein: CASTRGTASYGYTF. The CDR3 bases are TGTGCCAGCACTAGAGGGACCGCCTCTTATGGCTACACCTTC.

This clonotype was found a few times. V gene TRBV18 combines with J gene TRBJ1-5; no clear D. The CDR3 consists of 13 residues. V was pared by 3 bases and J by 5 bases, with 8 bases between. Germline CDR1 is KGHSH and CDR2 is LQKENI. The chain's CDR3 is CASSPRTDQPQHF. CDR3 DNA: TGTGCCAGCTCACCTCGGACTGATCAGCCCCAGCATTTT. Combining the CDR3 with reference TRBV18 and TRBJ1-5 gives the whole variable domain NAGVMQNPRHLVRRRGQEARLRCSPMKGHSHVYWYRQLPEEGLKFMVYLQKENIIDESGMPKERFSAEFPKEGPSILRIQQVVRGDSAAYFCASSPRTDQPQHFGDGTRLSIL.

This clonotype has ten or more counts. This chain links TRBV4-1 with TRBJ2-2; D is unclear. Germline V CDR1 and CDR2: MGHRA, YSYEKL. Trimming left V 1 base short and J 6 bases short, with 9 bases between. The CDR3 sequence is 14 residues long. DNA for the CDR3: TGCGCCAGCAGCCAAGTTTCGCCTCCCGGGGAGCTGTTTTTT. It codes for CASSQVSPPGELFF.

V gene TRBV20-1 combines with J gene TRBJ1-5, with 8 nucleotides matching TRBD1. With 5 bases clipped from V and 14 bases from J, the junction kept 11 bases outside the gene matches. The CDR3 runs 12 residues. The germline V gene encodes CDR1 DFQATT and CDR2 SNEGSKA (reference sequence). CDR3 nucleotide sequence: TGCAGTGCTTACCTGCAGGGGGCCGTCGAGCATTTT. This gives the protein CSAYLQGAVEHF.

This clonotype was observed a few times. In DNA, the CDR3 is TGTGCCAGCAGCCCCTCCGGACTAGTCAGAACCGGGGAGCTGTTTTTT. Amino acids: CASSPSGLVRTGELFF. This chain links TRBV7-8 with TRBJ2-2, with 7 bases that match TRBD2. With 5 bases clipped from V and 5 bases from J, the junction kept 11 bases outside the gene matches. Per germline, CDR1 SGHVS and CDR2 FQNEAQ. This CDR3 region has 16 residues.

This clonotype was detected ten times or more. The chain has TRBV11-1 and TRBJ2-5; no clear D gene. The V and J ends lost 4 bases and 1 base respectively, with 7 bases between them. The germline V gene has CDR1 SGHAT and CDR2 FQDESV (reference sequence). CDR3 length equals 13 residues. The CDR3 bases are TGTGCCAGCAGCTCTAACAGCCAAGAGACCCAGTACTTC. Its protein is CASSSNSQETQYF.

This clonotype was observed many times. J is TRBJ2-2 and V is TRBV25-1; D might be TRBD1 (6 bases). The CDR3 runs to 16 residues. The V end was cut by 0 bases, the J end by 0 bases, with 8 bases between. Germline loops: CDR1 MGHDK, CDR2 SYGVNS. The CDR3 nucleotides are TGTGCCAGCAGTGAATACAGGGGCGCGAACACCGGGGAGCTGTTTTTT. This encodes CASSEYRGANTGELFF. The full variable domain, with the rest looked up from reference TRBV25-1 and TRBJ2-2, is EADIYQTPRYLVIGTGKKITLECSQTMGHDKMYWYQQDPGMELHLIHYSYGVNSTEKGDLSSESTVSRIRTEHFPLTLESARPSHTSQYLCASSEYRGANTGELFFGEGSRLTVL.

Turning to this clonotype: A much larger clone is a single base away; this may be a read error. This chain joins TRBV29-1 and TRBJ1-3; weak D call: TRBD1 (6 bases). There are 16 residues in the CDR3. Germline V gene lookup returns CDR1 SQVTM and CDR2 ANQGSEA. Trimming removed 1 base from V and 3 bases from J, with 16 bases in between. CDR3 in amino acids: CSVEVLEGGIGNTIYF. The DNA for the CDR3 is TGCAGCGTTGAAGTTCTTGAGGGGGGAATTGGAAACACCATATATTTT.

A note on this clonotype: One end of the junction is discordant with germline, which a read error may explain. The V and J genes are TRBV5-1 and TRBJ2-7; 7 positions agree with TRBD1. The V gene's germline CDR1 is SGHRS and CDR2 YFSETQ. This CDR3 has 13 residues. This CDR3 is CAGSLTGTYEQYF. The DNA for the CDR3 is TGCGCCGGCAGCTTGACAGGGACCTACGAGCAGTACTTC.

This clonotype was seen repeatedly, ten times or more. This sequence joins TRBV2 and TRBJ1-5; D unclear. CDR1 and CDR2 from the germline V gene are SNHLY and FYNNEI. Trimming took off 2 bases at V and 4 bases at J, with 9 bases between the two ends. The CDR3 covers 14 residues. The chain's CDR3 is CASSERAVNQPQHF. The CDR3 DNA reads TGTGCCAGCAGTGAAAGGGCAGTTAATCAGCCCCAGCATTTT.

V is TRBV20-1 and J is TRBJ2-5; 11 nucleotides align to TRBD2. V shed 6 bases, J shed 5 bases, and the junction held 5 bases outside the gene matches. CDR1 is DFQATT and CDR2 is SNEGSKA in the germline V gene (reference sequence). CDR3 length equals 13 residues. The CDR3 here is CSALTSGKETQYF. The DNA for the CDR3 is TGCAGTGCCTTGACTAGCGGGAAGGAGACCCAGTACTTC.

The chain has TRBV27 and TRBJ1-2; the D is unclear. CDR3 length: 13 amino acids. Germline V gene lookup returns CDR1 MNHEY and CDR2 SMNVEV (reference sequence). V was clipped by 6 bases and J by 5 bases, with 13 bases between them. The DNA for the CDR3 is TGTGCCAGCAGCTATGAGGGAAGATATGGCTACACCTTC. This codes for CASSYEGRYGYTF.

In its sample, this clonotype was seen many times. V usage is TRBV12-3 or TRBV12-4 and J usage is TRBJ1-1; D might be TRBD1 (6 bases). Trimming cost V 2 bases and J 6 bases, with 13 bases left between them. The CDR3 is made up of 14 amino acids. The CDR3 loop is CASSLTRGRPEAFF. CDR3 nucleotides: TGTGCCAGCAGTTTAACCAGGGGAAGGCCTGAAGCTTTCTTT.

This clonotype appeared a few times. V and J are TRBV9 and TRBJ2-2; no clear D gene. V was cut by 0 bases and J by 5 bases, with 8 bases left in between. This CDR3 is 14 amino acids long. Germline V gene sequence: CDR1 SGDLS, CDR2 YYNGEE. The CDR3 DNA reads TGTGCCAGCAGCGTAGAGTGGGGTACCGGGGAGCTGTTTTTT. Translated, it gives CASSVEWGTGELFF.

This clonotype was recorded many times. J is TRBJ1-4 and V is TRBV7-8, with D perhaps TRBD1 (5 bases). V was clipped by 1 base and J by 2 bases, with 11 bases between them. Germline V gene sequence: CDR1 SGHVS, CDR2 FQNEAQ. This CDR3 is 16 amino acids long. The CDR3 sequence is CASSLVGQRTNEKLFF. The CDR3 bases are TGTGCCAGCAGCTTAGTGGGGCAGAGGACTAATGAAAAACTGTTTTTT.

The chain carries TRBV28 and TRBJ1-6; no firm D call. Trimming stripped 7 bases from V and 3 bases from J, with 7 bases between. The CDR3 loop spans 13 amino acids. Germline V gene data show CDR1 as MDHEN and CDR2 as SYDVKM. The CDR3 DNA reads as TGTGCCAGCAACTCGGACTATAATTCACCCCTCCACTTT. It specifies CASNSDYNSPLHF. The variable domain in full, with the rest retrieved from reference TRBV28 and TRBJ1-6, is DVKVTQSSRYLVKRTGEKVFLECVQDMDHENMFWYRQDPGLGLRLIYFSYDVKMKEKGDIPEGYSVSREKKERFSLILESASTNQTSMYLCASNSDYNSPLHFGNGTRLTVT.

Ten or more counts support this clonotype. The chain is built from TRBV6-6 and TRBJ1-1; D possibly corresponds to TRBD1 (5 bases). The CDR3 length is 16 residues. Looked up from germline, CDR1 is MNHNY and CDR2 is SVGAGI (reference sequence). V dropped 5 bases and J dropped 1 base, with 17 bases sitting between them. CDR3 coding DNA: TGTGCCAGCAGTCGAGGGGCGTCCGGAACGAACACTGAAGCTTTCTTT. This encodes CASSRGASGTNTEAFF.

V usage is TRBV2 and J usage is TRBJ1-4, with D possibly TRBD1 on 5 matching bases. From germline, CDR1 is SNHLY and CDR2 FYNNEI. Trimming left V 6 bases short and J 9 bases short, with 29 bases between. The CDR3 is 18 amino acids. Here the CDR3 DNA reads TGTGCCAGCAGCCGGAGGGACCTGGGGGGACCTGGGATTAAAAAACTGTTTTTT. Protein sequence: CASSRRDLGGPGIKKLFF.

On this clonotype: The conserved final phenylalanine or tryptophan is absent from the CDR3, which likely points to a read error. The DNA is omitted, as the CDR3 cannot be located on it reliably, and the CDR3 follows TCRdb's listing. The chain uses TRBV5-4 and TRBJ1-3; TRBD1 is the table's D call and was not checked against the DNA. Ends included, the CDR3 has 9 residues. Germline V lookup: CDR1 SGHNT, CDR2 YYREEE (reference sequence). Here the CDR3 reads CASRPATGA.

Only a few counts were recorded for this clonotype. J is TRBJ2-2 and V is TRBV6-6; possibly TRBD2 for D (6 bases). Germline-derived CDR1 and CDR2 are MNHNY and SVGAGI (reference sequence). The CDR3 is 14 amino acids. Trimming cost V 10 bases and J 4 bases, with 16 bases left between them. The CDR3 loop reads CATRLVSGTGELFF. CDR3 in DNA: TGTGCCACCCGACTAGTTTCCGGCACCGGGGAGCTGTTTTTT.

The chain recombines TRBV2 with TRBJ1-4; D gene ambiguous. The CDR3 runs to 14 residues. Germline V gives CDR1 SNHLY, CDR2 FYNNEI. The V and J ends lost 3 bases and 6 bases respectively, with 11 bases between them. CDR3 sequence (DNA): TGTGCCAGCAGTGAGGAGGGATCTCATGAAAAACTGTTTTTT. Translation gives CASSEEGSHEKLFF.